This T cell receptor beta chain was profiled in a study of identical twins. The CDR3 is 16 residues long. In germline, CDR1 is SGHVS, CDR2 FQNEAQ. V gave up 2 bases and J gave up 0 bases, with 11 bases separating them. Notes on the study in general: Models underpredicted monozygotic twin sharing of out-of-frame TCR alpha. Beta out-of-frame twin sharing showed a weaker excess.

All donors comprised healthy Caucasians. cDNA molecules carried unique molecular identifiers, and template switching added a universal primer site. Each CDR3 protein gets one entry after TCRdb re-called the 5' RACE reads with MiXCR. Of approximately 500,000 distinct CDR3 sequences listed, around 15% are singletons. This clonotype has more than one count but fewer than ten. As yet, its antigen is unknown. The same sample was also studied in work on yellow fever vaccine responses in identical twins.

Sequencing was performed on CD4+ T cells sorted from blood. The receptor was derived from a woman younger than 30 in good health. The V gene is TRBV7-8, the J gene TRBJ2-1; no clear D. The CDR3 spells CASSLKGLSSYNEQFF. In DNA, the CDR3 is TGTGCCAGCAGCTTAAAGGGTTTAAGCTCCTACAATGAGCAGTTCTTC. The full variable domain, its missing parts supplied by reference TRBV7-8 and TRBJ2-1, is GAGVSQSPRYKVAKRGQDVALRCDPISGHVSLFWYQQALGQGPEFLTYFQNEAQLDKSGLPSDRFFAERPEGSVSTLKIQRTQQEDSAVYLCASSLKGLSSYNEQFFGPGTRLTVL.